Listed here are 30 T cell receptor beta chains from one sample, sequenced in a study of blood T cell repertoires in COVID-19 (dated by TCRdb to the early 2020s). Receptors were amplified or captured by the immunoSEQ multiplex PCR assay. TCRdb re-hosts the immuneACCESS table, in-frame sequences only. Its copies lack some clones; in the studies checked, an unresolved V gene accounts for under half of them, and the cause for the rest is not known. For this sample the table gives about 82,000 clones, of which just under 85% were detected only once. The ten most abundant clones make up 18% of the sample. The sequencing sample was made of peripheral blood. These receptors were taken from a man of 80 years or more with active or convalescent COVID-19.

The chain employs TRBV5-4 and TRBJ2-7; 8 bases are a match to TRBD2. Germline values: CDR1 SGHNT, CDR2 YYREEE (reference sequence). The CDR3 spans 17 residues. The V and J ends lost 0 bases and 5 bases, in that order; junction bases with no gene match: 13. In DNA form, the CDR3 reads TGTGCCAGCAGCTTGGAGGGACTAGTTGGGGGTATTGACGAGCAGTACGTC. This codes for CASSLEGLVGGIDEQYV.

CDR3 region: CSGRDRRTEAFF. As DNA, the CDR3 is TGCAGCGGCCGGGACAGGCGGACTGAAGCTTTCTTT. This chain connects TRBV29-1 to TRBJ1-1; 8 nucleotides line up with TRBD1. This CDR3 spans 12 amino acids. J lost 5 bases, V lost 7 bases, and 6 bases had no gene match. Per germline, CDR1 SQVTM and CDR2 ANQGSEA.

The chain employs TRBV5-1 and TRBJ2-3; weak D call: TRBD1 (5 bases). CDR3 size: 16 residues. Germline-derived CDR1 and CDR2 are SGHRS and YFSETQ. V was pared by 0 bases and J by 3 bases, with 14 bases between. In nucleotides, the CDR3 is TGCGCCAGCAGCTTGGACGGCAGGGTAGGAACAGATACGCAGTATTTT. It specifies CASSLDGRVGTDTQYF.

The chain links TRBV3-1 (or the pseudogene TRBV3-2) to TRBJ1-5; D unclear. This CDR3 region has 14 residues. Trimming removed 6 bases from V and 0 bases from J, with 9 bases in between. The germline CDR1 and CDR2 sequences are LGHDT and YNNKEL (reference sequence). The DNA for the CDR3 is TGTGCCAGCAGTCGTGCACATAGCAATCAGCCCCAGCATTTT. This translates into CASSRAHSNQPQHF.

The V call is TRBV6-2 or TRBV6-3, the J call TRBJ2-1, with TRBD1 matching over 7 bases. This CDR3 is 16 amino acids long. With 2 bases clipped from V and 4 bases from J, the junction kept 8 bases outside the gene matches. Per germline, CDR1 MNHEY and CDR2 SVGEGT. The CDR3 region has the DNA TGTGCCAGCAGTTACCTCCGACAGGGCCCTTACAATGAGCAGTTCTTC. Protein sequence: CASSYLRQGPYNEQFF.

The CDR3 nucleotides are TGTGCCAGCAGACAGACAGCCTTTAATGAAAAACTGTTTTTT. Its protein product is CASRQTAFNEKLFF. V is TRBV7-6 and J is TRBJ1-4; D may be TRBD1 (5 bases). There are 14 residues in the CDR3. Germline V lookup: CDR1 SGHVS, CDR2 FNYEAQ. Deletions cut 6 bases from V and 4 bases from J, with 12 bases between.

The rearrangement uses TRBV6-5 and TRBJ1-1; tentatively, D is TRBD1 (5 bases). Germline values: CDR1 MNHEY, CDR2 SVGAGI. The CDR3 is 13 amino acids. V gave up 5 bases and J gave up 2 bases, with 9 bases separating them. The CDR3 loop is CASSQRGNTEAFF. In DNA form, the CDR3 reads TGTGCCAGCAGTCAAAGGGGAAACACTGAAGCTTTCTTT.

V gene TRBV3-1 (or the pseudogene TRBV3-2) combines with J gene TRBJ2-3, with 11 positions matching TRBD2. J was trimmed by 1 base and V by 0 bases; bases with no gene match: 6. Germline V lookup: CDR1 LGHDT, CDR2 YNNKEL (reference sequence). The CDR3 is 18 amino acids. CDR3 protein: CASSQEISGRGRTDTQYF. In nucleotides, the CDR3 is TGTGCCAGCAGCCAAGAAATTAGCGGGAGGGGGCGCACAGATACGCAGTATTTT.

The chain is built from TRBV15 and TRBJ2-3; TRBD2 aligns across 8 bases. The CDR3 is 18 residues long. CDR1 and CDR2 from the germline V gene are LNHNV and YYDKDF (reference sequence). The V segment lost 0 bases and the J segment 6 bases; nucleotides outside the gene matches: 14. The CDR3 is CATSRDRASGSFGDTQYF. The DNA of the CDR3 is TGTGCCACCAGCAGAGATCGGGCGAGCGGGAGCTTCGGGGATACGCAGTATTTT.

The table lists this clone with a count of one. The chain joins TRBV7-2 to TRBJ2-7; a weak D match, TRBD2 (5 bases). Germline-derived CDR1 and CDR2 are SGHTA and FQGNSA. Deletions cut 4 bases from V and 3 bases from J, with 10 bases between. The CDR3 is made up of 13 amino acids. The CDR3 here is CASSSSLDYEQYV. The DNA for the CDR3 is TGTGCCAGCAGCTCCTCACTAGACTACGAGCAGTACGTC.

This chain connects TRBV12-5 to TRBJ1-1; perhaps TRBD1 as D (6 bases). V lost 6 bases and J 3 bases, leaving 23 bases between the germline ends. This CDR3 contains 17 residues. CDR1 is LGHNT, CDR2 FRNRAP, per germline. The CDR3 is CASGKTGVTGRDTEAFF. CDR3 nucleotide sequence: TGTGCTAGTGGCAAGACAGGAGTTACGGGAAGGGACACTGAAGCTTTCTTT.

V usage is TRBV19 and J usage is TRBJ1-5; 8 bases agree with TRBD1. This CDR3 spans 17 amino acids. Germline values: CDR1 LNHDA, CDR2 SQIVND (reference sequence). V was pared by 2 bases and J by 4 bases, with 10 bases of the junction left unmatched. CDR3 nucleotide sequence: TGTGCCAGTAGTATATCCGGGGGCAGGGGGCGGAATCAGCCCCAGCATTTT. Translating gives CASSISGGRGRNQPQHF.

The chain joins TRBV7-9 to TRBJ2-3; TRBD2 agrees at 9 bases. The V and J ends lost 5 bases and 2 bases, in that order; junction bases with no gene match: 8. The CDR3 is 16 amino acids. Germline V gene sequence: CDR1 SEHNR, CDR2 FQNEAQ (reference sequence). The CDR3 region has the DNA TGTGCCAGCAGCCTGGGAGCGGGAGGCCCCACAGATACGCAGTATTTT. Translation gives CASSLGAGGPTDTQYF.

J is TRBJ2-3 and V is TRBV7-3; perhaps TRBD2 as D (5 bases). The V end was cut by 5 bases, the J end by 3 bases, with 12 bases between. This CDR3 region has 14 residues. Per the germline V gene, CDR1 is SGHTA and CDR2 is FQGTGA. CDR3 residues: CASSPREPTDTQYF. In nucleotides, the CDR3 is TGTGCCAGCAGCCCCCGGGAACCTACAGATACGCAGTATTTT.

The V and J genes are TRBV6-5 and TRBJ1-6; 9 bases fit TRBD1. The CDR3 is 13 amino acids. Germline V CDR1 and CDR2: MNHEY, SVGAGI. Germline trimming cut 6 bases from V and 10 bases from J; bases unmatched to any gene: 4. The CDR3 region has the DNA TGTGCCAGCAGGGGACAGGGTAGATCACCCCTCCACTTT. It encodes CASRGQGRSPLHF.

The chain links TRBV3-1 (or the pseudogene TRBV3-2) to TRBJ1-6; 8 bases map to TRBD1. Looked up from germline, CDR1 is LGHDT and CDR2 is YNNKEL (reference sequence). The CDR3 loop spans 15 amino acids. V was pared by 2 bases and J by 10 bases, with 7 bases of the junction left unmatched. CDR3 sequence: CASSQIRTGYSPLHF. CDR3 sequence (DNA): TGTGCCAGCAGCCAAATTCGGACAGGGTACTCACCCCTCCACTTT.

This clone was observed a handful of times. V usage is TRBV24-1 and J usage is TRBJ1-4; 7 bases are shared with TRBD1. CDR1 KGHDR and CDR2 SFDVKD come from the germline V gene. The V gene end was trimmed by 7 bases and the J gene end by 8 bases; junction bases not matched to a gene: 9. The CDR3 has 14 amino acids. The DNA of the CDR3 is TGTGCCACCAGCCCCTCGACAGGGTCGGAAAAACTGTTTTTT. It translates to CATSPSTGSEKLFF.

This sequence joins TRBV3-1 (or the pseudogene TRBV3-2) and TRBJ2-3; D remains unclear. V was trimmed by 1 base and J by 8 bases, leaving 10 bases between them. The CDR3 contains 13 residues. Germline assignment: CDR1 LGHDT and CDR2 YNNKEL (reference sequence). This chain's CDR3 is CASSQGLLGTQYF. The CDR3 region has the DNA TGTGCCAGCAGCCAAGGCCTCCTAGGTACGCAGTATTTT.

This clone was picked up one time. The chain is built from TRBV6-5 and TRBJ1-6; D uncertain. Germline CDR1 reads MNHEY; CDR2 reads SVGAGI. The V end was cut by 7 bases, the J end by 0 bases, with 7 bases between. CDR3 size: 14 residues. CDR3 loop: CASIGSSYNSPLHF. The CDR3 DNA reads TGTGCCAGCATCGGGAGCTCCTATAATTCACCCCTCCACTTT.

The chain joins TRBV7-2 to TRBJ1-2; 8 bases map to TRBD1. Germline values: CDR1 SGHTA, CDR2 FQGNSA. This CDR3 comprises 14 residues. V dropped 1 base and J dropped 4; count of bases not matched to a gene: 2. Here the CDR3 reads CASSLVGTGYGYTF. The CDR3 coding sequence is TGTGCCAGCAGCTTAGTCGGGACAGGCTATGGCTACACCTTC.

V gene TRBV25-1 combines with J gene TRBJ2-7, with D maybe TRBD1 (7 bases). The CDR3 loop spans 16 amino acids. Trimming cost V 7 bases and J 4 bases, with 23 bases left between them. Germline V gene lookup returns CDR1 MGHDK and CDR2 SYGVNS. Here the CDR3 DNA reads TGTGCCAGCAAGGGGGGTTCGGGACAGATTTCATACGAGCAGTACGTC. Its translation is CASKGGSGQISYEQYV.

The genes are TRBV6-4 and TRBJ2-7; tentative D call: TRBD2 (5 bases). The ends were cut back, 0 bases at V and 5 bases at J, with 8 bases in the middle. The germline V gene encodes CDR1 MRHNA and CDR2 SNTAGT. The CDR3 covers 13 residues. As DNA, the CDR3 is TGTGCCAGCAGTGACTCAGACGGGAACGAGCAGTACGTC. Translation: CASSDSDGNEQYV.

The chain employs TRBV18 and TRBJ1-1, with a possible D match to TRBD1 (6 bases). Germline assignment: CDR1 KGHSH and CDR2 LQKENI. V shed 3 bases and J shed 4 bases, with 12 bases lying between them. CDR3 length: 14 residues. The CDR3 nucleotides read TGTGCCAGCTCACCGGACAGAGGGAGCACTGAAGCTTTCTTT. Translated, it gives CASSPDRGSTEAFF.

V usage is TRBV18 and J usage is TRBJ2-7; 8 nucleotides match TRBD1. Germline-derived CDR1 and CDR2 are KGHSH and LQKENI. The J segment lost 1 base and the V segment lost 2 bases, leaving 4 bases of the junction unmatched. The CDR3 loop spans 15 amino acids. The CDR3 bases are TGTGCCAGCTCACCAGGACAGGGCCTTTCCTACGAGCAGTACGTC. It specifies CASSPGQGLSYEQYV.

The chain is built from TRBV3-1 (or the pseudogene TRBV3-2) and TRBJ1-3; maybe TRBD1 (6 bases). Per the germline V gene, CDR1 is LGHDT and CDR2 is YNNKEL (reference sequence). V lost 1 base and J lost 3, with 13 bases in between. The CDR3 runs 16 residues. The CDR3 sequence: CASSQAWGLGGNTIYF. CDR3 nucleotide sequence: TGTGCCAGCAGCCAAGCCTGGGGGCTGGGTGGAAACACCATATATTTT.

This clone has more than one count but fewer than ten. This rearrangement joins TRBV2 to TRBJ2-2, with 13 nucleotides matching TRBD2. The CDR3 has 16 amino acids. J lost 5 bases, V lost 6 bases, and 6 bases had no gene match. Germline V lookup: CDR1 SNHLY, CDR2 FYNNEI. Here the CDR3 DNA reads TGTGCCAGCAGATCACTAGCGGGAGGGTGGACCGGGGAGCTGTTTTTT. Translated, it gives CASRSLAGGWTGELFF.

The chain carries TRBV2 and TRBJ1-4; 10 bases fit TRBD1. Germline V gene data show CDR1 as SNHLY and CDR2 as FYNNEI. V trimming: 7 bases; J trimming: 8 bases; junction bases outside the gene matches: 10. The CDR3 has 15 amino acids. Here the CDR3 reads CASTNSGTGVEKLFF. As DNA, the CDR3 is TGTGCCAGCACCAACTCCGGGACAGGGGTCGAAAAACTGTTTTTT.

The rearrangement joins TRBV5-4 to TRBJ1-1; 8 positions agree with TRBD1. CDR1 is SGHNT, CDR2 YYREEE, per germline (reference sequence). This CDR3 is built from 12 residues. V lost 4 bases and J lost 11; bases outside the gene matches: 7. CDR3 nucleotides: TGTGCCAGCAGCGGGAGGGACAGGATGGCTTTCTTT. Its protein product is CASSGRDRMAFF. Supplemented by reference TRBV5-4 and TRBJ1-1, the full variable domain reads ETGVTQSPTHLIKTRGQQVTLRCSSQSGHNTVSWYQQALGQGPQFIFQYYREEENGRGNFPPRFSGLQFPNYSSELNVNALELDDSALYLCASSGRDRMAFFGQGTRLTVV.

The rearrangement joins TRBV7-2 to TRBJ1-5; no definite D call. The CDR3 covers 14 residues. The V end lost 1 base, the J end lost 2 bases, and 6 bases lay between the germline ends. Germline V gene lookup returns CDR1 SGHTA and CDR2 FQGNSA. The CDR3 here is CASSLVSGNQPQHF. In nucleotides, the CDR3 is TGTGCCAGCAGCTTAGTGAGCGGCAATCAGCCCCAGCATTTT.

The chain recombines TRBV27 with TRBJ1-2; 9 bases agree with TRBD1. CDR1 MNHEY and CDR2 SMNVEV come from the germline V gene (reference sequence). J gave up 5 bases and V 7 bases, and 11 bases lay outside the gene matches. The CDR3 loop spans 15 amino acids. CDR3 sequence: CASKIGTGLVYGYTF. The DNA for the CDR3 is TGTGCCAGCAAAATCGGGACAGGGTTAGTTTATGGCTACACCTTC.